Listed here is a single T cell receptor (beta chain). The sample is drawn from a study of blood T cell repertoires in COVID-19. TCRdb's copy holds only in-frame clones and misses some; the assay was immunoSEQ multiplex PCR. The sample records over 140,000 clones, 77% being singletons. The V segment lost 1 base and the J segment 9 bases; nucleotides outside the gene matches: 8. Germline lookup yields CDR1 KGHSH and CDR2 LQKENI. CDR3 size: 16 residues. This clonotype was obtained from a woman in her 50s with active or convalescent COVID-19. The chain uses TRBV18 and TRBJ2-5, with 13 bases aligning to TRBD2. The sample consisted of peripheral blood. The CDR3: CASSPRLAGGAGAQYF. CDR3 coding DNA: TGTGCCAGCTCACCACGACTAGCGGGGGGCGCTGGGGCCCAGTACTTC.